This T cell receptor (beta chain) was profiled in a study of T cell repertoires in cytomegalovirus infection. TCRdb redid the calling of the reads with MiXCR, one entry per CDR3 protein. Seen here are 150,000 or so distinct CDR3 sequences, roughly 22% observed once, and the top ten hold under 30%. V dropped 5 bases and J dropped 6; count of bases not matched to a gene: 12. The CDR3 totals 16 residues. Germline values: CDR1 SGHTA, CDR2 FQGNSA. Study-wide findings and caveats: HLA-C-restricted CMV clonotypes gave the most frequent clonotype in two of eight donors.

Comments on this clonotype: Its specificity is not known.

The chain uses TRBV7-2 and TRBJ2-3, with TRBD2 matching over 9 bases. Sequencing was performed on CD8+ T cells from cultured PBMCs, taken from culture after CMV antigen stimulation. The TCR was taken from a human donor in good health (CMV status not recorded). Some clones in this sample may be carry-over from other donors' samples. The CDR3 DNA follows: TGTGCCAGCAGCCAGGAGGGCGCGGGGGGGCGCGATACGCAGTATTTT. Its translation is CASSQEGAGGRDTQYF.